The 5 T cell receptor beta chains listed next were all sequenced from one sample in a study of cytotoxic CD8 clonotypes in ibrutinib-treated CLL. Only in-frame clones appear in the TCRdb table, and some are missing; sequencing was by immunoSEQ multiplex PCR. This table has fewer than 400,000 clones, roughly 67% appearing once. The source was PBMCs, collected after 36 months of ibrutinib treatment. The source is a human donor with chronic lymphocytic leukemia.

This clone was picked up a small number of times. CDR3 amino acids: CASGPLQGAEGYTF. The CDR3 nucleotides are TGCGCCAGCGGTCCACTCCAGGGGGCCGAGGGCTACACCTTC. V gene TRBV5-1 combines with J gene TRBJ1-2, with 8 bases lining up with TRBD1. The V gene end was trimmed by 7 bases and the J gene end by 8 bases; junction bases not matched to a gene: 13. This CDR3 contains 14 residues. Germline assignment: CDR1 SGHRS and CDR2 YFSETQ.

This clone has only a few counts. The CDR3 here is CASSLDLSFFWNEQFF. The DNA of the CDR3 is TGTGCCAGCAGCTTAGATCTTAGCTTTTTTTGGAATGAGCAGTTCTTC. The chain recombines TRBV7-9 with TRBJ2-1, with no clear D. V was pared by 1 base and J by 7 bases, with 17 bases between. The germline V gene has CDR1 SEHNR and CDR2 FQNEAQ (reference sequence). This CDR3 is built from 16 residues. Full variable domain (outside the CDR3, taken from reference TRBV7-9 and TRBJ2-1): DTGVSQNPRHKITKRGQNVTFRCDPISEHNRLYWYRQTLGQGPEFLTYFQNEAQLEKSRLLSDRFSAERPKGSFSTLEIQRTEQGDSAMYLCASSLDLSFFWNEQFFGPGTRLTVL.

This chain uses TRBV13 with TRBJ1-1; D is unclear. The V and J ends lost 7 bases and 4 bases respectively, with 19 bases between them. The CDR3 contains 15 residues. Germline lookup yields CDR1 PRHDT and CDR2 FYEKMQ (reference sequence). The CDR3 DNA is TGTGCCAGCACCCCTACGTATGGGGAGGGCACTGAAGCTTTCTTT. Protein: CASTPTYGEGTEAFF.

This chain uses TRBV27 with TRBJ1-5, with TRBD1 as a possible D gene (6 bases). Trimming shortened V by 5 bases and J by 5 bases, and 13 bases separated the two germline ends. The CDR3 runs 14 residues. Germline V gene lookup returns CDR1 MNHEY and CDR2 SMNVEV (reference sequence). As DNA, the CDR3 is TGTGCCAGCAGTCTCAGGGGTCAGCATCAGCCCCAGCATTTT. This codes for CASSLRGQHQPQHF.

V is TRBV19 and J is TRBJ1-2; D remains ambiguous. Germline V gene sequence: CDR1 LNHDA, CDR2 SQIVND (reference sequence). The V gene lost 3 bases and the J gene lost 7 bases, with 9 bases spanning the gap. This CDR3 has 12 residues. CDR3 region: CASSIRDGGYTF. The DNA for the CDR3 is TGTGCCAGTAGTATCCGGGATGGTGGCTACACCTTC.